These 6 T cell receptor beta chains came from one sample sequenced in a study of control samples from healthy donors and cancer patients. Clones were read by immunoSEQ multiplex PCR, and TCRdb kept only the in-frame ones, dropping some. Counted here are around 100,000 clones, roughly 90% occurring once; the ten biggest clones make up approximately 3%. Sequenced input: blood. The receptors stem from a human donor in good health. The donor label of this sample is uncertain.

The chain carries TRBV27 and TRBJ1-5; tentatively, D is TRBD1 (5 bases). Germline-derived CDR1 and CDR2 are MNHEY and SMNVEV (reference sequence). Trimming removed 5 bases at V and 4 bases at J, with 15 bases between. The length of the CDR3 is 15 residues. In DNA form, the CDR3 reads TGTGCCAGCAGTAAGGACAACCTCCATAATCAGCCCCAGCATTTT. It codes for CASSKDNLHNQPQHF.

This clone was observed a few times. The CDR3 DNA reads TGTGCCAGAAGCTGTAGCGGGCAGGGTGCTATTGCAACTAATGAAAAACTGTTTTTT. Translated: CARSCSGQGAIATNEKLFF. V usage is TRBV5-3 and J usage is TRBJ1-4; D perhaps matches TRBD1 (5 bases). TRBV5-3 is reported as an ORF; its role is uncertain. V was shortened by 3 bases and J by 0 bases, with 21 bases between the two germline ends. The length of the CDR3 is 19 residues.

The chain uses TRBV18 and TRBJ2-2; possible D gene TRBD1, 5 bases. This CDR3 is built from 14 residues. CDR1 is KGHSH and CDR2 is LQKENI in the germline V gene. The ends were cut back, 3 bases at V and 2 bases at J, with 7 bases in the middle. For the CDR3, the DNA is TGTGCCAGCTCACCCGACAGAAACACCGGGGAGCTGTTTTTT. Translated, it gives CASSPDRNTGELFF.

The rearrangement uses TRBV7-8 and TRBJ1-1, with D perhaps matching TRBD1 (5 bases). The length of the CDR3 is 17 residues. Germline assignment: CDR1 SGHVS and CDR2 FQNEAQ. V lost 5 bases and J lost 3, with 22 bases in between. CDR3 DNA sequence: TGTGCCAGCAGCCCCCGTCAGGGAGGCTTGGGCGACACTGAAGCTTTCTTT. Residues: CASSPRQGGLGDTEAFF.

V is TRBV6-5 and J is TRBJ2-1; D ambiguous. CDR3 length equals 16 residues. The ends were cut back, 0 bases at V and 0 bases at J, with 9 bases in the middle. Germline CDR1 is MNHEY and CDR2 is SVGAGI. Here the CDR3 reads CASSYSGRSSYNEQFF. CDR3 bases: TGTGCCAGCAGTTACTCGGGCCGGAGCTCCTACAATGAGCAGTTCTTC.

The chain uses TRBV19 and TRBJ1-5; D is possibly TRBD1 (5 bases). The germline CDR1 and CDR2 sequences are LNHDA and SQIVND (reference sequence). Trimming pared 6 bases from V and 0 bases from J, leaving 12 bases between. The CDR3 has 15 amino acids. The CDR3 DNA is TGTGCCAGTAGCGAGGTCCAGGGTAGCAATCAGCCCCAGCATTTT. Residues: CASSEVQGSNQPQHF.